What follows is one T cell receptor beta chain and its context. Profiled with immunoSEQ multiplex PCR; TCRdb holds only in-frame clones, not every one. The table has about 160,000 clones, 85% seen once. V lost 6 bases, J lost 6 bases, and 7 bases stayed unmatched. Germline CDR1 is SNHLY and CDR2 is FYNNEI. The CDR3 runs 14 residues. The sample comes from a study of blood T cell repertoires in COVID-19. The clonotype was recovered from a human donor with acute or convalescent COVID-19. The donor label of this sample is uncertain. The V gene is TRBV2, the J gene TRBJ1-5; 8 bases fit TRBD1. Material for sequencing was peripheral blood. DNA for the CDR3: TGTGCCAGCAGGGACAGGGTAGTAGCTCAGCCCCAGCATTTT. Translated: CASRDRVVAQPQHF.